The clone carrying this TCR beta chain has more than one count but fewer than ten. The target antigen is unknown. This sample is part of a study of blood T cells in healthy people across ages. Overall study context: Through template switching, about one barcoded beta molecule was captured per two T cells, as measured in model experiments. Study observations and caveats: Changes in expanded clonotypes were possibly confounded, as the CMV status of donors was unknown. Diversity was higher, and naive CD4+ cells more numerous, in long-lived donors than in aged donors. Using unsorted PBMCs precluded a conclusive naive versus antigen-experienced comparison.

Germline CDR1 is SNHLY and CDR2 is FYNNEI. This CDR3 contains 13 residues. V was clipped by 8 bases and J by 7 bases; unmatched bases: 5. Through a sample-barcoded 5' primer and a J-beta primer mix, a second PCR was run for about 6 to 11 cycles. Using its own MiXCR run on the 5' RACE reads, TCRdb lists one record per CDR3 protein. The sample has just under 750,000 distinct CDR3 sequences, 22% seen once. The clonotype originates from a man aged 65-85 years in good health. Sequencing input: blood. The V gene is TRBV2, the J gene TRBJ1-6; 7 bases line up with TRBD1. DNA for the CDR3: TGTGCCAGCTCGGGACAGAAAAATTCACCCCTCCACTTT. Residues: CASSGQKNSPLHF.